The sequence of this T cell receptor beta chain was determined in a study of TET2 disruption in CD19-targeted CAR T cells. Treatment: autologous CTL019 cells: CD19 CAR with 4-1BB and CD3 zeta domains. TCR zeta and 4-1BB domains were built into the CD19 CAR. Leukapheresis of peripheral blood supplied the T cells used to manufacture CTL019. Sequenced by immunoSEQ multiplex PCR; TCRdb stores in-frame clones only, minus some. The table lists tens of thousands of clones. The V gene's germline CDR1 is LNHDA and CDR2 SQIVND (reference sequence). This CDR3 has 13 amino acids. This clone shows up as medium-sized by frequency. Antigen specificity is unknown. The read gets to within 3 residues of the CDR3 end, and the germline J gene fills in the rest.

This specimen consisted of CD8- CAR+ T cells sorted from cultured blood T cells, obtained for CD19 CAR T cell therapy. Subset specified: CD8-negative CAR-positive T cells from the infusion product. The J gene is TRBJ1-1, the V gene TRBV19, with 8 positions matching TRBD1. This TCR derives from a man between 65 and 79 years old with chronic lymphocytic leukemia. The sequenced CDR3 bases are TGTGCCAGTAACCGCCAACAGGGGGATGGA. Protein product: CASNRQQGDG. The whole CDR3 sequence is CASNRQQGDGAFF.